This entry lists 6 T cell receptor beta chains sequenced from one sample in a study of T cells after yellow fever vaccination. A single record per CDR3 protein comes from TCRdb applying MiXCR to the 5' RACE reads. The sample lists some 340,000 distinct CDR3 sequences, approximately 4% occurring once. Specimen: PBMCs, collected 5 days after the yellow fever booster vaccination. These receptors came from a man aged 18 to 29 who received the YFV17D yellow fever vaccine.

This clonotype has a handful of counts. A junction end diverges from the germline sequence, so it may reflect a read error. The gene calls are TRBV7-9 and TRBJ2-5; 8 positions match TRBD2. CDR3 length equals 13 residues. CDR1 and CDR2 (germline): SEHNR, FQNEAQ (reference sequence). The DNA of the CDR3 is TGTGCCAGCAGCCCCTATGGCGGGACTAGATGGAGCTTC. As protein: CASSPYGGTRWSF.

This clonotype was observed many times. The gene calls are TRBV5-4 and TRBJ2-5; 8 bases line up with TRBD2. The J segment lost 5 bases and the V segment lost 4 bases, leaving 13 bases of the junction unmatched. The CDR3 has 16 amino acids. The germline V gene has CDR1 SGHNT and CDR2 YYREEE (reference sequence). Written as DNA, the CDR3 is TGTGCCAGCAGCCCCCGGGGGGGGCAAAGCAGGGAGACCCAGTACTTC. This gives the protein CASSPRGGQSRETQYF.

V gene TRBV5-1 combines with J gene TRBJ2-5; no clear D gene. The CDR3 has 14 amino acids. V lost 2 bases and J 2 bases, leaving 10 bases between the germline ends. Germline lookup yields CDR1 SGHRS and CDR2 YFSETQ. CDR3 nucleotide sequence: TGCGCCAGCAGCTTTGGAAGGGTTCAAGAGACCCAGTACTTC. Its protein product is CASSFGRVQETQYF.

The CDR3 DNA is TGCGCCAGTAGACGGAACGCGAACACCGGGGAGCTGTTTTTT. Residues: CASRRNANTGELFF. The J gene is TRBJ2-2, the V gene TRBV10-1, with D unresolved. Trimming shortened V by 9 bases and J by 0 bases, and 11 bases separated the two germline ends. The CDR3 consists of 14 residues. Germline V lookup: CDR1 WNHNN, CDR2 SYGVQD (reference sequence).

This clonotype was recorded many times. The chain carries TRBV11-2 and TRBJ2-1; 9 bases are a match to TRBD2. Germline CDR1 SGHAT, CDR2 FQNNGV. This CDR3 is built from 14 residues. The V gene end was trimmed by 5 bases and the J gene end by 10 bases; junction bases not matched to a gene: 9. CDR3 in DNA: TGTGCCAGCAGCGGACGGCGGGGGGGCCGCGAGCAGTTCTTC. It yields the protein CASSGRRGGREQFF.

Only a few counts were recorded for this clonotype. This sequence joins TRBV20-1 and TRBJ2-5; no definite D call. Germline loops: CDR1 DFQATT, CDR2 SNEGSKA (reference sequence). Trimming cost V 7 bases and J 5 bases, with 20 bases left between them. The CDR3 is 14 residues long. The CDR3 loop reads CSVHLPGRSETQYF. In nucleotides, the CDR3 is TGCAGTGTCCACCTCCCGGGTCGGTCGGAGACCCAGTACTTC.